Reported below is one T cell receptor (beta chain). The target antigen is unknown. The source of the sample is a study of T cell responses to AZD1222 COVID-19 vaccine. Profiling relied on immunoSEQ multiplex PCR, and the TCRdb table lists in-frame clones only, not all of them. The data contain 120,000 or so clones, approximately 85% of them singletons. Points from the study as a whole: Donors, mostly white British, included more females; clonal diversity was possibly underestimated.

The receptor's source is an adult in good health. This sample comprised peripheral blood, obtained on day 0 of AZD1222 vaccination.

The CDR3 sequence is CAISEGRGNTEAFF. As DNA, the CDR3 is TGTGCCATCAGTGAGGGTCGGGGGAACACTGAAGCTTTCTTT. The genes are TRBV10-3 and TRBJ1-1; D is uncertain. V lost 2 bases and J 1 base, leaving 8 bases between the germline ends. Per the germline V gene, CDR1 is ENHRY and CDR2 is SYGVKD. The CDR3 covers 14 residues.